This T cell receptor (beta chain) was recovered during a study of radiation and T cells in renal cell carcinoma. Sample time point: blood 4 weeks post-SBRT, at nephrectomy. Treatment of the sample: 15 Gy SBRT to primary tumor, nephrectomy 4 weeks later. Nephrectomy followed 15 Gy stereotactic body radiation by 4 weeks. Radiation-treated patients gave blood at baseline, week 2 and week 4. Clear cell pathology was present in this patient's renal cell carcinoma. About this clone: What it recognizes is unknown.

Study-level results: No pretreatment tumor biopsies were available for baseline clonotypes.

Generated by immunoSEQ multiplex PCR, the TCRdb table keeps only in-frame clones and is missing some. The sample has approximately 65,000 clones, around 80% seen once. The V and J ends lost 0 bases and 2 bases respectively, with 7 bases between them. The CDR3 has 14 residues. Germline V gene data show CDR1 as SEHNR and CDR2 as FQNEAQ (reference sequence). The sequences come from blood, collected from a patient whose treatment included radiotherapy and nephrectomy. V gene TRBV7-9 combines with J gene TRBJ2-5; unclear D gene. This TCR derives from a man in his 60s with renal cell carcinoma. The CDR3 reads CASSLAARQETQYF. CDR3 in DNA: TGTGCCAGCAGCTTAGCTGCACGACAAGAGACCCAGTACTTC.